The 18 T cell receptor beta chains below come from one sample, sequenced in a study of T cell changes during pregnancy in multiple sclerosis. The method was immunoSEQ multiplex PCR; TCRdb's version includes in-frame clones alone and lacks a portion of them. The sample yields under 50,000 clones, almost 95% seen once. The sequencing here drew on CD4+ T cells from peripheral blood mononuclear cells, taken after pregnancy. The receptors originated from a female donor with multiple sclerosis, enrolled in a pregnancy study.

This chain joins TRBV5-1 and TRBJ1-1; weak D call: TRBD1 (6 bases). This CDR3 is built from 13 residues. Germline-derived CDR1 and CDR2 are SGHRS and YFSETQ. V lost 3 bases and J 7 bases, leaving 13 bases between the germline ends. CDR3 DNA: TGCGCCAGCAGCTCCCGGACAGAGGGTGAAGCTTTCTTT. This encodes CASSSRTEGEAFF. Variable domain in full (rest from reference TRBV5-1 and TRBJ1-1): KAGVTQTPRYLIKTRGQQVTLSCSPISGHRSVSWYQQTPGQGLQFLFEYFSETQRNKGNFPGRFSGRQFSNSRSEMNVSTLELGDSALYLCASSSRTEGEAFFGQGTRLTVV.

The genes are TRBV7-3 and TRBJ2-3; 7 nucleotides match TRBD2. CDR1 SGHTA and CDR2 FQGTGA come from the germline V gene. The CDR3 has 16 residues. V gave up 0 bases and J gave up 0 bases; unmatched junction bases: 3. Written as DNA, the CDR3 is TGTGCCAGCAGCTTAACTAGGCGGGGGAGCACAGATACGCAGTATTTT. Translating it yields CASSLTRRGSTDTQYF.

The V gene is TRBV7-2, the J gene TRBJ1-5, with D possibly matching TRBD1 (6 bases). The CDR3 runs 15 residues. Deletions cut 4 bases from V and 5 bases from J, with 15 bases between. Germline CDR1 reads SGHTA; CDR2 reads FQGNSA. CDR3 nucleotides: TGTGCCAGCAGCTCACAGGGCCTATGGCATCAGCCCCAGCATTTT. Translated, it gives CASSSQGLWHQPQHF.

This chain joins TRBV5-5 and TRBJ1-4, with TRBD1 matching over 8 bases. There are 16 residues in the CDR3. The V gene end was trimmed by 1 base and the J gene end by 8 bases; junction bases not matched to a gene: 10. Germline loops: CDR1 SGHKS, CDR2 YYEKEE (reference sequence). The CDR3 here is CASSLPGTGLGEKLFF. In DNA, the CDR3 is TGTGCCAGCAGCTTGCCAGGGACAGGTTTGGGGGAAAAACTGTTTTTT.

The chain uses TRBV25-1 and TRBJ1-2, with TRBD1 as a possible D gene (5 bases). Germline V gene data show CDR1 as MGHDK and CDR2 as SYGVNS. V was shortened by 4 bases and J by 3 bases, with 12 bases between the two germline ends. The CDR3 totals 14 residues. The DNA for the CDR3 is TGTGCCAGCAGTGGGCCAGGGTTGCACTATGGCTACACCTTC. It is translated as CASSGPGLHYGYTF.

The chain uses TRBV6-6 and TRBJ1-2, with D maybe TRBD1 (6 bases). Looked up from germline, CDR1 is MNHNY and CDR2 is SVGAGI (reference sequence). This CDR3 has 15 amino acids. V lost 7 bases to trimming and J lost 4 bases, with 19 bases between them. CDR3 protein: CASKTPGQTTYGYTF. The CDR3 DNA follows: TGTGCCAGCAAAACTCCGGGACAAACTACCTATGGCTACACCTTC.

The rearrangement links TRBV6-1 to TRBJ2-5; D call uncertain. CDR3 length equals 13 residues. Trimming took 7 bases from V and 1 from J, leaving 10 bases between them. Germline V gene data show CDR1 as MNHNS and CDR2 as SASEGT. CDR3 in amino acids: CASTKTGQETQYF. In nucleotides, the CDR3 is TGTGCCAGCACGAAGACGGGCCAAGAGACCCAGTACTTC.

The chain combines TRBV19 with TRBJ1-5; D unresolved. V was pared by 6 bases and J by 3 bases, with 6 bases between. This CDR3 spans 12 amino acids. The V gene's germline CDR1 is LNHDA and CDR2 SQIVND (reference sequence). CDR3: CASSFINQPQHF. In nucleotides, the CDR3 is TGTGCCAGTAGCTTTATCAATCAGCCCCAGCATTTT.

Here the CDR3 reads CASSLAAIAGELFF. DNA of the CDR3: TGTGCCAGCAGCTTAGCCGCCATAGCCGGGGAGCTGTTTTTT. The V gene is TRBV7-2, the J gene TRBJ2-2; D not resolved. The CDR3 is made up of 14 amino acids. V was shortened by 0 bases and J by 6 bases, with 8 bases between the two germline ends. From germline, CDR1 is SGHTA and CDR2 FQGNSA. The whole variable domain, filled in from reference TRBV7-2 and TRBJ2-2, reads GAGVSQSPSNKVTEKGKDVELRCDPISGHTALYWYRQSLGQGLEFLIYFQGNSAPDKSGLPSDRFSAERTGGSVSTLTIQRTQQEDSAVYLCASSLAAIAGELFFGEGSRLTVL.

The chain links TRBV6-6 to TRBJ1-5, with 8 bases matching TRBD1. This CDR3 comprises 16 residues. The V gene end was trimmed by 6 bases and the J gene end by 2 bases; junction bases not matched to a gene: 9. Germline V gene sequence: CDR1 MNHNY, CDR2 SVGAGI (reference sequence). CDR3 protein: CASRGTGQMGNQPQHF. For the CDR3, the DNA is TGTGCCAGCAGGGGGACAGGTCAAATGGGCAATCAGCCCCAGCATTTT.

The V and J genes are TRBV10-3 and TRBJ2-3; no reliable D call. The CDR3 is made up of 13 amino acids. The germline V gene has CDR1 ENHRY and CDR2 SYGVKD. Trimming left V 6 bases short and J 2 bases short, with 9 bases between. The DNA for the CDR3 is TGTGCCATCAGCGGCTACTACACAGATACGCAGTATTTT. It yields the protein CAISGYYTDTQYF.

The chain has TRBV11-2 and TRBJ2-5; 7 nucleotides align to TRBD2. This CDR3 has 18 residues. The V gene's germline CDR1 is SGHAT and CDR2 FQNNGV. V gave up 2 bases and J gave up 1 base; unmatched junction bases: 13. The CDR3 protein is CASSLSLLAGVPQETQYF. The CDR3 DNA reads as TGTGCCAGCAGCTTATCTTTGTTGGCGGGGGTTCCCCAAGAGACCCAGTACTTC.

The chain joins TRBV15 to TRBJ2-3; TRBD2 matches at 12 bases. This CDR3 has 16 residues. J gave up 4 bases and V 0 bases, and 2 bases lay outside the gene matches. Germline assignment: CDR1 LNHNV and CDR2 YYDKDF (reference sequence). The CDR3 DNA reads TGTGCCACCAGCAGAGACCTAGCGGGGGGGGCAGATACGCAGTATTTT. This translates into CATSRDLAGGADTQYF.

The V gene is TRBV6-5, the J gene TRBJ2-3; perhaps TRBD1 as D (5 bases). This CDR3 is built from 14 residues. V lost 2 bases and J 4 bases, leaving 10 bases between the germline ends. Per germline, CDR1 MNHEY and CDR2 SVGAGI. CDR3 sequence reads: CASSYGARPDTQYF. In nucleotides, the CDR3 is TGTGCCAGCAGTTACGGGGCCCGTCCAGATACGCAGTATTTT.

The chain carries TRBV10-1 and TRBJ2-2; tentative D call: TRBD1 (6 bases). Germline V gene sequence: CDR1 WNHNN, CDR2 SYGVQD (reference sequence). Trimming left V 11 bases short and J 6 bases short, with 25 bases between. This CDR3 is 16 amino acids long. CDR3 protein: CAGLPGTPEGAGELFF. Written as DNA, the CDR3 is TGCGCCGGGTTACCTGGGACACCCGAAGGGGCCGGGGAGCTGTTTTTT.

CDR3 amino acids: CASSFSGTGRNEKLFF. The CDR3, as DNA: TGTGCCAGCAGCTTTTCTGGGACAGGACGTAATGAAAAACTGTTTTTT. The V call is TRBV5-8, the J call TRBJ1-4; 8 bases are shared with TRBD1. CDR1 is SGHTS and CDR2 is YDEGEE in the germline V gene. The CDR3 runs 16 residues. Trimming cost V 2 bases and J 4 bases; bases outside gene matches: 7.

The chain joins TRBV19 to TRBJ2-1, with 8 bases matching TRBD1. The CDR3 is made up of 17 amino acids. CDR1 and CDR2 (germline): LNHDA, SQIVND (reference sequence). V lost 5 bases to trimming and J lost 0 bases; unmatched junction nucleotides: 9. Here the CDR3 DNA reads TGTGCCAGTAGTCTCGGGCCCCAGGGGGCCTCCTACAATGAGCAGTTCTTC. The encoded protein is CASSLGPQGASYNEQFF.

CDR3 DNA sequence: TGTGCCAGCAGTGACTCCTGGTCTAGAGGACAGGGAACTCCAAATTATAATTCACCCCTCCACTTT. Translation gives CASSDSWSRGQGTPNYNSPLHF. The chain couples TRBV6-4 to TRBJ1-6; 8 bases agree with TRBD1. V shed 0 bases and J 4 bases; nucleotides not matched to a gene: 20. The length of the CDR3 is 22 residues. CDR1 MRHNA and CDR2 SNTAGT come from the germline V gene.